This T cell receptor (beta chain) was observed in a study of shared clonotypes between healthy human individuals. The study's findings and limits: Few donors restricted represented genetic and exposure-history diversity. Sampling covered blood only; tissue repertoires likely differ.

Notes on this clone: Its antigen is undetermined.

V dropped 1 base and J dropped 2 bases, with 11 bases sitting between them. The CDR3 has 16 residues. CDR1 is SGHVS, CDR2 FQNEAQ, per germline. Only in-frame clones appear in the TCRdb table, and some are missing; sequencing was by immunoSEQ multiplex PCR. Here the sample spans 950,000 to 1,200,000 clones, 70% to 80% being singletons. Caucasian adults residing in Nashville, Tennessee made up all the donors. Sequenced sample: memory CD4+ T cells from PBMCs. Sample subset: CD45RA-negative fraction. The clonotype comes from a man aged 18 to 30 in good health. Some clones in this sample may be carry-over from other donors' samples. This chain connects TRBV7-8 to TRBJ2-2; a weak D match, TRBD1 (6 bases). The CDR3 bases are TGTGCCAGCAGCTTAGGCCGACAGGTCAACACCGGGGAGCTGTTTTTT. This codes for CASSLGRQVNTGELFF.